This note documents a single T cell receptor (beta chain) sequence. Its antigen remains unknown. Looked up from germline, CDR1 is MNHEY and CDR2 is SMNVEV (reference sequence). The CDR3 is 13 residues long. V was clipped by 5 bases and J by 2 bases, with 9 bases between them. This entry belongs to a study of cytomegalovirus exposure and HLA in healthy donors. Findings of the study overall: TCR beta V- and J-gene trimming was later associated with a missense DCLRE1C variant. Common viral pathogens seemed, in a later analysis, to connect with several of the most significant clusters. Researchers reported from a later analysis that most CMV-associated TCR beta chains appeared HLA-restricted. Sequencing likely caused a cluster of highly shared sequence variants.

The PCR made use of 60 Vbeta and 13 Jbeta primers. Clones were sequenced by immunoSEQ multiplex PCR, and TCRdb holds only the in-frame ones, with some missing. The profile covers 100,000 to 150,000 clones, with approximately 78% appearing a single time and around 3.6% taken by the ten largest. This sequence joins TRBV27 and TRBJ1-1, with TRBD1 as a possible D gene (5 bases). Sequencing used PBMCs. This TCR derives from a man aged 35-49 years in good health and CMV-seronegative. The CDR3 region has the DNA TGTGCCAGCAGTCCGACAGACAACACTGAAGCTTTCTTT. Translated: CASSPTDNTEAFF.